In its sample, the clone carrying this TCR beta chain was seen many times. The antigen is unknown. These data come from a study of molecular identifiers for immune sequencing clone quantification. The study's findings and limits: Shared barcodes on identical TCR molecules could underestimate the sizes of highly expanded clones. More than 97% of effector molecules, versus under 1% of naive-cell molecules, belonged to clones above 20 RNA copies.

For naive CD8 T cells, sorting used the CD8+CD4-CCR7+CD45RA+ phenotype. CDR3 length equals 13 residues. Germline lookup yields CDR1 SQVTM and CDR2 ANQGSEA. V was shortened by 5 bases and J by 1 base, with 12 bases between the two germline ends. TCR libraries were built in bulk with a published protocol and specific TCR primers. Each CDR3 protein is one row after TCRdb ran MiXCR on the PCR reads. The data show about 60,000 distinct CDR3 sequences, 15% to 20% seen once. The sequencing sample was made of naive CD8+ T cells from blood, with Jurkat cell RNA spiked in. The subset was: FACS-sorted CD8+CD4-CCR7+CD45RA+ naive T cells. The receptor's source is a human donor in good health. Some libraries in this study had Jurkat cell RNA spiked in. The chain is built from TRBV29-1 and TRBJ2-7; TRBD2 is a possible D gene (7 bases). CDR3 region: CSVWEGVSYEQYF. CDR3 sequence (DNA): TGCAGCGTTTGGGAGGGGGTATCCTACGAGCAGTACTTC.